The rows below give T cell receptor beta chains drawn from one sample of a study of T cell responses to AZD1222 COVID-19 vaccine. Some clones are missing from TCRdb's copy, which holds only in-frame ones; the method was immunoSEQ multiplex PCR. This sample has 150,000 or so clones, with approximately 78% found just once. Source: peripheral blood, taken on day 0 of MenACWY control vaccination. The receptors were gathered from an adult in good health. Each CDR3 is given with its conserved first and last residue. D genes are given only for firm matches. Rows may omit the clone size; those that give it use once, few, many or a size class.

cdr3_nt cdr3_aa j_call d_call clone_size v_call
TGCGCCAGCAGCTCATCCGGGACCCCCTTTAACACCGGGGAGCTGTTTTTT CASSSSGTPFNTGELFF TRBJ2-2 NA NA TRBV5-1
TGTGCCACTAACCCCGGGGTTGGACAGCCCCAGCATTTT CATNPGVGQPQHF TRBJ1-5 NA NA TRBV19
TGTGCCAGCAGGCCCGGGACAATGAACACCGGGGAGCTGTTTTTT CASRPGTMNTGELFF TRBJ2-2 NA NA TRBV2
TGTGCCAGCAGGGACAGCGGGGGGGCTGAGACCCAGTACTTC CASRDSGGAETQYF TRBJ2-5 TRBD2 NA TRBV2
TGTGCCAGCAGCCTGTACGAGCAGTACTTC CASSLYEQYF TRBJ2-7 NA NA TRBV6-5
TGTGCCAGCAGCCGGACAGGTGGGGTCTACGAGCAGTACTTC CASSRTGGVYEQYF TRBJ2-7 TRBD1 NA TRBV7-2
TGCGCCAGCAGCCTCCTGGGGGTGACCTTTGGTGAAAAACTGTTTTTT CASSLLGVTFGEKLFF TRBJ1-4 NA NA TRBV4-1
TGTGCCAGCAGCACGGGGGTGACAGGGCGAGGCTACACCTTC CASSTGVTGRGYTF TRBJ1-2 TRBD1 NA TRBV9
TGTGCCGCGAGGGGGTCTTCCTACAATGAGCAGTTCTTC CAARGSSYNEQFF TRBJ2-1 NA NA TRBV19
TGCGCCAGCAGCCAAGATGACAGGGTGTACAATGAGCAGTTCTTC CASSQDDRVYNEQFF TRBJ2-1 TRBD1 NA TRBV4-1
TGTGCCAGCAGTTTAGACAGGGGCTCACCCCTCCACTTT CASSLDRGSPLHF TRBJ1-6 TRBD1 NA TRBV12-3/TRBV12-4
TGTGCCAGCAGTTTCCCTAAGTCACCCCTCCACTTT CASSFPKSPLHF TRBJ1-6 NA NA TRBV28
TGTGCCAGCAGCTACGACACCAACTACGAGCAGTACTTC CASSYDTNYEQYF TRBJ2-7 NA few TRBV11-2
TGTGCCAGCAGCCTAGGTCGGGGCCGGGAGCAGTACTTC CASSLGRGREQYF TRBJ2-7 NA NA TRBV7-7
TGTGCCAGCAGTGTCGGGGCAACCCAAGAGACCCAGTACTTC CASSVGATQETQYF TRBJ2-5 NA NA TRBV2
TGTGCCAGCAGCTTAGGACAGGTGAACACCGGGGAGCTGTTTTTT CASSLGQVNTGELFF TRBJ2-2 NA NA TRBV7-2
TGTGCCAGCAGTTTAAATAGCAATCAGCCCCAGCATTTT CASSLNSNQPQHF TRBJ1-5 NA NA TRBV6-5
TGCGCCAGCAGCTTGGTAACAGAGAACACTGAAGCTTTCTTT CASSLVTENTEAFF TRBJ1-1 NA NA TRBV5-1
TGTGCCAGCAGCAGCGGAGACAGGTTCAATGGCTACACCTTC CASSSGDRFNGYTF TRBJ1-2 NA NA TRBV3-1/TRBV3-2
TGTGCCAGCAGCCAACGCATGGGAACTGAAGCTTTCTTT CASSQRMGTEAFF TRBJ1-1 NA NA TRBV16
TGCGCCAGCAGCTTGGAATTATCTCCGGGACAGGGGAATTCACCCCTCCACTTT CASSLELSPGQGNSPLHF TRBJ1-6 TRBD1 few TRBV5-1
TGCAGCGCCGAAGCGGGTCACGAAGATACGCAGTATTTT CSAEAGHEDTQYF TRBJ2-3 NA NA TRBV29-1
TGCGCCAGCGGCGATAATACGAACACTGAAGCTTTCTTT CASGDNTNTEAFF TRBJ1-1 NA NA TRBV5-1
TGTGCCAGCAGCCCTCCAGGGGCAAGGAATTCACCCCTCCACTTT CASSPPGARNSPLHF TRBJ1-6 NA NA TRBV11-2
TGCGCCAGCAGGCGGGGGGATAGCGATGGACGCCAGGATACGCAGTATTTT CASRRGDSDGRQDTQYF TRBJ2-3 TRBD2 NA TRBV5-1
TGTGCCAGCAGCCAGTTACAGGGATCTAACTATGGCTACACCTTC CASSQLQGSNYGYTF TRBJ1-2 NA NA TRBV14
TGTGCCAGCAGGGTCGACGCCAATGCTGATTCACCCCTCCACTTT CASRVDANADSPLHF TRBJ1-6 NA NA TRBV7-2
TGTGCCAGCAGCCCCGGACATACGGGGACTGAAGCTTTCTTT CASSPGHTGTEAFF TRBJ1-1 NA NA TRBV5-4
TGTGCCAGCAGTGAGGCAGAGTATGGCTACACCTTC CASSEAEYGYTF TRBJ1-2 NA NA TRBV2
TGTGCCAGCAGCTTGTTTACAGGGATTAATCAGCCCCAGCATTTT CASSLFTGINQPQHF TRBJ1-5 NA NA TRBV5-6
TGTGCCAGCAGCCCAACATATTCGACAGGCTATGGCTACACCTTC CASSPTYSTGYGYTF TRBJ1-2 NA NA TRBV7-8
TGTGCCAGCAGCTTAGGGGCGGGGGGCACAGATACGCAGTATTTT CASSLGAGGTDTQYF TRBJ2-3 TRBD2 once TRBV7-6
TGTGCCAGCAGTTTTGGGCGGGGTAGCACAGATACGCAGTATTTT CASSFGRGSTDTQYF TRBJ2-3 NA NA TRBV28
TGTGCCAGTAGTAAAGGTCGGGACTTGGGGGCCCAGCATTTT CASSKGRDLGAQHF TRBJ1-5 NA NA TRBV19
TGTGCCAGCAGCGTAGGCGGGGGGGCCAAAAATACGCAGTATTTT CASSVGGGAKNTQYF TRBJ2-3 TRBD2 NA TRBV9
TGTGCCATCGGGGCGGCGACAGGGGGGTACACCGGGGAGCTGTTTTTT CAIGAATGGYTGELFF TRBJ2-2 TRBD1 NA TRBV10-3
TGTGCCAGCAGCTACGGCAGGGGGCGGAATGAAAAACTGTTTTTT CASSYGRGRNEKLFF TRBJ1-4 TRBD1 NA TRBV5-4
TGTGCCAGCAGCCAATCTGAGGGCCGGCCTGAAGCTTTCTTT CASSQSEGRPEAFF TRBJ1-1 NA NA TRBV3-1/TRBV3-2
TGTGCCAGCAGTTTACCCCCACAGTCAGAAGCTTTCTTT CASSLPPQSEAFF TRBJ1-1 NA NA TRBV12-3/TRBV12-4
TGTGCCAGCAGCTTGGCGGGACAATTAGGAAACACCATATATTTT CASSLAGQLGNTIYF TRBJ1-3 NA few TRBV5-5
TGTGCCAGCAGTTTTTATGGCAGGGCCTTACCGAGAATTAATGAAAAACTGTTTTTT CASSFYGRALPRINEKLFF TRBJ1-4 NA NA TRBV28
TGTGCCAGCAGCTTCGACAGGGATCGCTACACCTTC CASSFDRDRYTF TRBJ1-2 TRBD1 few TRBV5-4
TGTGCCACCAGCAGAGATCAAGGGATGAACACTGAAGCTTTCTTT CATSRDQGMNTEAFF TRBJ1-1 NA NA TRBV15
TGTGCCAGCACTGGATCGCTGGGAAGCTACGAGCAGTACTTC CASTGSLGSYEQYF TRBJ2-7 NA NA TRBV6-5